Listed here are 2 T cell receptor beta chains from one sample, sequenced in a study of PD-L1 blockade in urothelial cancer. TCRdb's table, derived via immunoSEQ multiplex PCR, lists solely in-frame clones and lacks some. The repertoire holds 58,000 or so clones, with about 86% as singletons. The sequencing used PBMCs, collected around atezolizumab (anti-PD-L1) treatment. The origin of the receptors is a man aged 50 to 60 with urothelial cancer.

The chain links TRBV4-2 to TRBJ2-7; 12 nucleotides line up with TRBD1. Germline V gene sequence: CDR1 LGHNA, CDR2 YNFKEQ. The length of the CDR3 is 15 residues. Unmatched junction bases numbered 1, after V lost 0 bases and J lost 4 bases. For the CDR3, the DNA is TGTGCCAGCAGCCAAGAGGGACAGGGGGCGTACGAGCAGTACTTC. Translation gives CASSQEGQGAYEQYF.

The rearrangement joins TRBV11-3 to TRBJ2-1; 8 bases are shared with TRBD2. Germline V lookup: CDR1 SGHNT, CDR2 YENEEA. The CDR3 is 15 amino acids. After removal of 1 base from V and 6 bases from J, the junction contained 5 bases not matched to a gene. CDR3 loop: CASSLGAGGLNEQFF. CDR3 nucleotide sequence: TGTGCCAGCAGCTTAGGGGCGGGAGGTCTCAATGAGCAGTTCTTC.